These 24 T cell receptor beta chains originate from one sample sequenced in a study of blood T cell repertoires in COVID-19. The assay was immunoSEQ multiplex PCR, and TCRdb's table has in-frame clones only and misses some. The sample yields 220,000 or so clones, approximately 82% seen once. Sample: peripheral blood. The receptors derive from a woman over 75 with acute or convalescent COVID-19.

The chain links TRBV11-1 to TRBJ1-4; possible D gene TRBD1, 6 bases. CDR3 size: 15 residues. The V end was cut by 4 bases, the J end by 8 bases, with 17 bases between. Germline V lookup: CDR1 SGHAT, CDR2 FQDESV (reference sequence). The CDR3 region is CASSSLDRSGEKLFF. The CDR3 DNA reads TGTGCCAGCAGCTCCTTGGACAGATCGGGCGAAAAACTGTTTTTT.

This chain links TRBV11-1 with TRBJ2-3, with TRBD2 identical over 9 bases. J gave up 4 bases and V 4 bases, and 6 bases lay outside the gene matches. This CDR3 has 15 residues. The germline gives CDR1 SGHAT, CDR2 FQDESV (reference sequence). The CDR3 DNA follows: TGTGCCAGCAGCTCACAGGGACTAGCTCCAGATACGCAGTATTTT. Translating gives CASSSQGLAPDTQYF.

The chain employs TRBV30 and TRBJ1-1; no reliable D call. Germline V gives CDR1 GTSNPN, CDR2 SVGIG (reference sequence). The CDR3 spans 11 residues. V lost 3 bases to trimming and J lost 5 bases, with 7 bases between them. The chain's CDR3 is CAWRSFTEAFF. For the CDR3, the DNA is TGTGCCTGGAGGAGTTTTACTGAAGCTTTCTTT.

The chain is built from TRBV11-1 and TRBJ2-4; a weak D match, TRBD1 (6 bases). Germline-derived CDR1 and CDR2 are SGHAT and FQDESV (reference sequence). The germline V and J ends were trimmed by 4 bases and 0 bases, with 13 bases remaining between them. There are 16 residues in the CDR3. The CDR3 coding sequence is TGTGCCAGCAGCTCCGGGACAAAAATAGCCAAAAACATTCAGTACTTC. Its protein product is CASSSGTKIAKNIQYF.

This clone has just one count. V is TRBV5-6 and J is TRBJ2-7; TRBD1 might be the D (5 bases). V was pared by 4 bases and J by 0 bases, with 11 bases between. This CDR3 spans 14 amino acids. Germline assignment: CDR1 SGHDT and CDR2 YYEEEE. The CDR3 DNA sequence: TGTGCCAGCAGCGAAGTAAGGGGCTCCTACGAGCAGTACTTC. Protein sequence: CASSEVRGSYEQYF.

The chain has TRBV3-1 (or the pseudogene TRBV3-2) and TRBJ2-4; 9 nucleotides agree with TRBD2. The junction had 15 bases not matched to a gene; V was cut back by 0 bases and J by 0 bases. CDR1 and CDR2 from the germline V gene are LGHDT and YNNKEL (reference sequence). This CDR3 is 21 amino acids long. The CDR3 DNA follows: TGTGCCAGCAGCCAAGATTCCGCGGCTAGCGGGATGGGGGAAGCCAAAAACATTCAGTACTTC. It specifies CASSQDSAASGMGEAKNIQYF.

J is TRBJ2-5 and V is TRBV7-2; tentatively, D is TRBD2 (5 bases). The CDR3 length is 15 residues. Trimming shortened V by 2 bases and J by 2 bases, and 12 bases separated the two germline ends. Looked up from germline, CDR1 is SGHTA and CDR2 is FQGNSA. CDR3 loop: CASSLMRGGQETQYF. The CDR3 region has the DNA TGTGCCAGCAGCTTAATGAGAGGAGGTCAAGAGACCCAGTACTTC.

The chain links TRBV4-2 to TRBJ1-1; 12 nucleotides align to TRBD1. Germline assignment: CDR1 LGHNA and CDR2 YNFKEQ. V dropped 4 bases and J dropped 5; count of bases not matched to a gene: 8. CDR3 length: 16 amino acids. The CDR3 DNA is TGTGCCAGCAGCCTCCGGGACAGGGGGCCTCGTACTGAAGCTTTCTTT. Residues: CASSLRDRGPRTEAFF.

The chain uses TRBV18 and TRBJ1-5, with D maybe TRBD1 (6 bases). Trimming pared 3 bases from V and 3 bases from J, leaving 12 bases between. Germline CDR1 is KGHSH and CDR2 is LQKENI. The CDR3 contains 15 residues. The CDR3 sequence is CASSPRRTDNQPQHF. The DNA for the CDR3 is TGTGCCAGCTCACCCCGACGGACAGACAATCAGCCCCAGCATTTT.

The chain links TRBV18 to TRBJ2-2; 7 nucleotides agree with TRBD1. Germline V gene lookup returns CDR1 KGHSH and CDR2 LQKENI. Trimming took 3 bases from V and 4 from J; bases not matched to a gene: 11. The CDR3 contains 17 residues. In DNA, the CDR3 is TGTGCCAGCTCACCCTTCCAGGGGGTATCTAGCACCGGGGAGCTGTTTTTT. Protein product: CASSPFQGVSSTGELFF.

As DNA, the CDR3 is TGTGCCAGCAGCTTAGTAGCGGGGGGGCCGGGGAATGAGCAGTTCTTC. Its protein is CASSLVAGGPGNEQFF. J is TRBJ2-1 and V is TRBV7-6; 11 nucleotides align to TRBD2. The germline V gene has CDR1 SGHVS and CDR2 FNYEAQ. This CDR3 spans 16 amino acids. V dropped 1 base and J dropped 7; count of bases not matched to a gene: 6.

In DNA form, the CDR3 reads TGTGCCAGCAGAACCGAACTAGCGGATTTAGCCAAAAACATTCAGTACTTC. This translates into CASRTELADLAKNIQYF. This chain joins TRBV2 and TRBJ2-4; 8 nucleotides match TRBD2. This CDR3 is built from 17 residues. V shed 6 bases and J 0 bases; nucleotides not matched to a gene: 10. The germline gives CDR1 SNHLY, CDR2 FYNNEI.

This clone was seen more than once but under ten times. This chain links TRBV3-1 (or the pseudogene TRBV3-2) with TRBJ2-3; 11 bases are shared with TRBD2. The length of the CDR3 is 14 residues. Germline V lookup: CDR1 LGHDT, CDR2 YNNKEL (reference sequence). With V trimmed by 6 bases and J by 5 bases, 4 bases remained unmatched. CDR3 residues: CASSWGLAEDTQYF. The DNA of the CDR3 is TGTGCCAGCAGTTGGGGACTAGCGGAAGATACGCAGTATTTT.

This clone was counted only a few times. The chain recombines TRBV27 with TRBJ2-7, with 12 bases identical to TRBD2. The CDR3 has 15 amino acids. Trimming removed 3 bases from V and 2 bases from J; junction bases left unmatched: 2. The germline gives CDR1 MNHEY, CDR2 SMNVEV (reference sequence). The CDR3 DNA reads TGTGCCAGCAGTTTCCTAGCGGGAGGGACCTACGAGCAGTACTTC. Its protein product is CASSFLAGGTYEQYF.

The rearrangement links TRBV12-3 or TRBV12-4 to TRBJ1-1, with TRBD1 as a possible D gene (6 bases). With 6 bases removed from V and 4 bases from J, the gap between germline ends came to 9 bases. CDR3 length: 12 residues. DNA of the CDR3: TGTGCCAGCAGGTACAGGGTCACTGAAGCTTTCTTT. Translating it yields CASRYRVTEAFF.

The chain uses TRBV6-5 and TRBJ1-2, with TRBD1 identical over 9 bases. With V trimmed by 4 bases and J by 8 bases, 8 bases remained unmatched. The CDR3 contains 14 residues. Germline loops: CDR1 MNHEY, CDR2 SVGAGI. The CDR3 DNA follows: TGTGCCAGCAGTTCCCCGACAGGGGGAGTAGGCTACACCTTC. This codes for CASSSPTGGVGYTF.

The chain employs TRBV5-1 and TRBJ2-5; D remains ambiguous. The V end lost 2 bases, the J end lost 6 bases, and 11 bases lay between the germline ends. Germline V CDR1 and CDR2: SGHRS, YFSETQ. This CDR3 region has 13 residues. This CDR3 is CASSLRGEQTQYF. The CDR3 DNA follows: TGCGCCAGCAGCTTAAGAGGCGAGCAGACCCAGTACTTC.

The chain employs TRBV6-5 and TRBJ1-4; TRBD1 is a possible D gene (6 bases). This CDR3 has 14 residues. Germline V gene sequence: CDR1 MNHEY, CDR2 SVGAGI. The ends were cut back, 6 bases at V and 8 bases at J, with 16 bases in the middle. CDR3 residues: CASRDQGIAEKLFF. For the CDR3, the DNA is TGTGCCAGCAGGGATCAGGGGATAGCGGAAAAACTGTTTTTT.

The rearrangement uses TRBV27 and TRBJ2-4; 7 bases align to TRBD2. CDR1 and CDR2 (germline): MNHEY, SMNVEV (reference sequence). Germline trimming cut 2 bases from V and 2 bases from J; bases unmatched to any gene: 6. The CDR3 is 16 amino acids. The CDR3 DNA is TGTGCCAGCAGTTTAGGGGTGGGGGGGTCCAAAAACATTCAGTACTTC. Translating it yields CASSLGVGGSKNIQYF.

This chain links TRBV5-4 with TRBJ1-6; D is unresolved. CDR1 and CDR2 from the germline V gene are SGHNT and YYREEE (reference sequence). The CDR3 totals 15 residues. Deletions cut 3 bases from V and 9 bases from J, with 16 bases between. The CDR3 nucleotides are TGTGCCAGCAGCTGGGGAGAAAGGGAAAGTTCACCCCTCCACTTT. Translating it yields CASSWGERESSPLHF.

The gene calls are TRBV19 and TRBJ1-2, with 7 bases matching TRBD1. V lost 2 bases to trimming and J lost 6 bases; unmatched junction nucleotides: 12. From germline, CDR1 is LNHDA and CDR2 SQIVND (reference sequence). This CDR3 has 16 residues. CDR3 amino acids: CASSITGQKPVNGYTF. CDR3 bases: TGTGCCAGTAGTATAACGGGACAGAAGCCAGTCAATGGCTACACCTTC. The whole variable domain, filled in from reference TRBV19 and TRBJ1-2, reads DGGITQSPKYLFRKEGQNVTLSCEQNLNHDAMYWYRQDPGQGLRLIYYSQIVNDFQKGDIAEGYSVSREKKESFPLTVTSAQKNPTAFYLCASSITGQKPVNGYTFGSGTRLTVV.

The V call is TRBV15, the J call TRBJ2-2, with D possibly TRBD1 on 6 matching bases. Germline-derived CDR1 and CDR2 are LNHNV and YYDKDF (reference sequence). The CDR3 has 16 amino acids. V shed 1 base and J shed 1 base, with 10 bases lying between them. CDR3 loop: CATSRGTALNTGELFF. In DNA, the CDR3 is TGTGCCACCAGCAGAGGGACAGCCTTGAACACCGGGGAGCTGTTTTTT.

Here the CDR3 reads CASSLALAGDTGELFF. CDR3 nucleotides: TGCGCCAGCAGCTTGGCCTTAGCGGGAGACACCGGGGAGCTGTTTTTT. The V call is TRBV5-1, the J call TRBJ2-2; 9 bases map to TRBD2. The CDR3 loop spans 16 amino acids. The ends lost 0 bases at V and 3 bases at J; junction bases unmatched: 3. Germline V gene data show CDR1 as SGHRS and CDR2 as YFSETQ.

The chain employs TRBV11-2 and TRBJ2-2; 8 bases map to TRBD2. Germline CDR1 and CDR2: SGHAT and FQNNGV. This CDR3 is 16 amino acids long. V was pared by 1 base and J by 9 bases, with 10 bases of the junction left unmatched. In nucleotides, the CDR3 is TGTGCCAGCAGCTTAGCGAGCGGGAGTGCGTGGAGGGAGCTGTTTTTT. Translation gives CASSLASGSAWRELFF. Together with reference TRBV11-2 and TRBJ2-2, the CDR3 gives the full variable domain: EAGVAQSPRYKIIEKRQSVAFWCNPISGHATLYWYQQILGQGPKLLIQFQNNGVVDDSQLPKDRFSAERLKGVDSTLKIQPAKLEDSAVYLCASSLASGSAWRELFFGEGSRLTVL.